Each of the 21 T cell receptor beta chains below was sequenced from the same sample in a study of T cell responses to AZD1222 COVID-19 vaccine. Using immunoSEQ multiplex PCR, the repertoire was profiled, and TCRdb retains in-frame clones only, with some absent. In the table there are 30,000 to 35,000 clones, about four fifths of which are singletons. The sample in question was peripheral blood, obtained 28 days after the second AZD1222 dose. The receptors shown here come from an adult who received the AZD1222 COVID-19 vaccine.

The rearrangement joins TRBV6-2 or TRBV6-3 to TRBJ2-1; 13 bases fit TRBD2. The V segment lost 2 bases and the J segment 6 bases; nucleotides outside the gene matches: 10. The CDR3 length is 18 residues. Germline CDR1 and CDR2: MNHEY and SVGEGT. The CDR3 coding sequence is TGTGCCAGCAGTTACCCCACTAGCGGGAGGGCGACGGGCAATGAGCAGTTCTTC. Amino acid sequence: CASSYPTSGRATGNEQFF.

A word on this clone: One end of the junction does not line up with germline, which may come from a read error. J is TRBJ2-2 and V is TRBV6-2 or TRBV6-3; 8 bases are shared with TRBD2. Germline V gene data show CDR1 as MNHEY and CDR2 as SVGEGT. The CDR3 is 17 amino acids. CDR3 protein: CASRYFRGGANTGELFF. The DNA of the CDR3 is TGTGCCAGCAGATACTTTCGGGGGGGTGCCAACACCGGGGAGCTGTTTTTT.

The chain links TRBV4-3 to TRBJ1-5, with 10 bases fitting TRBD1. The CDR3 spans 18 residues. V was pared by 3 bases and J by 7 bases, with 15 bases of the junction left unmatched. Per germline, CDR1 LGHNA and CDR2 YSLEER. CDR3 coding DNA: TGCGCCAGCAGCCACAACTGGGGGACAGGGGCTTTAGGGCAGCCCCAGCATTTT. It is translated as CASSHNWGTGALGQPQHF.

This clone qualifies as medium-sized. CDR3 sequence: CASSLVGGQADTQYF. The CDR3 DNA sequence: TGTGCCAGCAGCTTAGTCGGGGGGCAAGCAGATACGCAGTATTTT. The rearrangement uses TRBV11-2 and TRBJ2-3, with a weak D call TRBD2 (7 bases). CDR1 and CDR2 (germline): SGHAT, FQNNGV. The CDR3 is 15 residues long. V dropped 1 base and J dropped 4 bases, with 12 bases sitting between them.

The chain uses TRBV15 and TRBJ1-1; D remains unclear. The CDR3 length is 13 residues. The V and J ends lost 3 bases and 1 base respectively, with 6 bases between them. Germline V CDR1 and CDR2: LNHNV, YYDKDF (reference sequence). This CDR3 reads CATSRLKNTEAFF. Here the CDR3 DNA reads TGTGCCACCAGCAGGTTGAAGAACACTGAAGCTTTCTTT.

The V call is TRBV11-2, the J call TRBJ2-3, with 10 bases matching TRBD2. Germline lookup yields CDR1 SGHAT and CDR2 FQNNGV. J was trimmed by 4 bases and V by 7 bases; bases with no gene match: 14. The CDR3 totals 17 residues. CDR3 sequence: CASILSSPSGGSDTQYF. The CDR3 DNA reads TGTGCCAGCATTCTTAGTAGTCCTAGCGGGGGCTCAGATACGCAGTATTTT.

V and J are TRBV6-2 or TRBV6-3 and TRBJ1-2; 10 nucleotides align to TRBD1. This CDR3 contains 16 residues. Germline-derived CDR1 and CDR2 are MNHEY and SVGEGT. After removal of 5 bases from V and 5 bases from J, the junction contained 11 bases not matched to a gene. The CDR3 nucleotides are TGTGCCAGCAGTACGATGGGACAGGGGACGCGGTATGGCTACACCTTC. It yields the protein CASSTMGQGTRYGYTF.

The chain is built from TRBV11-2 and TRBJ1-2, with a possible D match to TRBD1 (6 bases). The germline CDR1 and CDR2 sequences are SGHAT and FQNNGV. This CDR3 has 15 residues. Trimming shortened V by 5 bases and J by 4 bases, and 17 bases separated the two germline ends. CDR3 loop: CASSATPTGSYGYTF. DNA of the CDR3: TGTGCCAGCAGCGCAACACCCACAGGGAGCTATGGCTACACCTTC.

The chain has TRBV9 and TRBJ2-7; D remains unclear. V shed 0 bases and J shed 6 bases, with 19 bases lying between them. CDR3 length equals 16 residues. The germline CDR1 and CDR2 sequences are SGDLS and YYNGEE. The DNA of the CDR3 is TGTGCCAGCAGCGTAGCTCGGACGGCAGAGTTCTTCGAGCAGTACTTC. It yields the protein CASSVARTAEFFEQYF.

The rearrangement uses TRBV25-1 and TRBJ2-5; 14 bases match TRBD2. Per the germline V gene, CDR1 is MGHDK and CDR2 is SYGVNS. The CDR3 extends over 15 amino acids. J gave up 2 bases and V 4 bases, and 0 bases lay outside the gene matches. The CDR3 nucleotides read TGTGCCAGCAGTGGGACTAGCGGGGGGCAAGAGACCCAGTACTTC. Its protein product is CASSGTSGGQETQYF.

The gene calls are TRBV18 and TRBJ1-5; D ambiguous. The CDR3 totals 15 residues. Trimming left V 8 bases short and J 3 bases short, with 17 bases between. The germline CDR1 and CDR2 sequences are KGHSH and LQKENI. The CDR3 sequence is CASRPSGEINQPQHF. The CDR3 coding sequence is TGTGCCAGCCGCCCGAGCGGGGAGATCAATCAGCCCCAGCATTTT.

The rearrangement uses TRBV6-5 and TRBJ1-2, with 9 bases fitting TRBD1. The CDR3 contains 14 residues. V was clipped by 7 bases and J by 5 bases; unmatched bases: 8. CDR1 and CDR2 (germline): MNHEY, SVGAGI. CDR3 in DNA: TGTGCCAGCAAATCGGACAGGGGATATTATGGCTACACCTTC. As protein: CASKSDRGYYGYTF.

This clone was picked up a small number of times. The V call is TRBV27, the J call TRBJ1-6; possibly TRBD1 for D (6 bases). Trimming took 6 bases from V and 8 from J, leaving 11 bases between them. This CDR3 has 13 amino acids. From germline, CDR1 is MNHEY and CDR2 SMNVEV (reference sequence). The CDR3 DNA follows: TGTGCCAGCAGCCACAGGGATTATTCACCCCTCCACTTT. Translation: CASSHRDYSPLHF.

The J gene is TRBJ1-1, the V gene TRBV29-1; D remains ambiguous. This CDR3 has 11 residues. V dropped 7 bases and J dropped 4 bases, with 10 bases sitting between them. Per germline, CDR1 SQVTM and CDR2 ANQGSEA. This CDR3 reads CSAHRSTEAFF. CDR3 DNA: TGCAGCGCCCATCGGTCCACTGAAGCTTTCTTT.

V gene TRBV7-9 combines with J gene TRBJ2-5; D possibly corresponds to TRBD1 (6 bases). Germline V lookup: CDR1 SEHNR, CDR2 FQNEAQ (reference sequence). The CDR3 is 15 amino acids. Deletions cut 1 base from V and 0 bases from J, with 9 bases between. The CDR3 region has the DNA TGTGCCAGCAGCTTAGGACAGGCCTACCAAGAGACCCAGTACTTC. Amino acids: CASSLGQAYQETQYF.

The CDR3 DNA reads TGTGCCAGCAGCTTAGGAGGGGGCACTAATGAAAAACTGTTTTTT. It translates to CASSLGGGTNEKLFF. This sequence joins TRBV7-2 and TRBJ1-4; 7 positions match TRBD1. V lost 1 base, J lost 2 bases, and 1 base stayed unmatched. The length of the CDR3 is 15 residues. Germline-derived CDR1 and CDR2 are SGHTA and FQGNSA.

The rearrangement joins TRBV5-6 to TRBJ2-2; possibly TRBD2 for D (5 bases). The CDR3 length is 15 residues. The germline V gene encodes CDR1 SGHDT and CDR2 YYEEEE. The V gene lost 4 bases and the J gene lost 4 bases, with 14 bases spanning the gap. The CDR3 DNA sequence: TGTGCCAGCAGCCCCCGGGGAGCTCCCACCGGGGAGCTGTTTTTT. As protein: CASSPRGAPTGELFF.

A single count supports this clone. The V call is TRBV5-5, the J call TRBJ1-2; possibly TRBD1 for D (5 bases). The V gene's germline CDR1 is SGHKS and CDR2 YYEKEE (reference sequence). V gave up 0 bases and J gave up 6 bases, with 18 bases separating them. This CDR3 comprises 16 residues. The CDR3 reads CASSLAPGGGVNGYTF. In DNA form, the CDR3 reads TGTGCCAGCAGCTTGGCCCCCGGGGGTGGGGTTAATGGCTACACCTTC. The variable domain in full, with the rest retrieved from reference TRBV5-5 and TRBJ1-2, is DAGVTQSPTHLIKTRGQQVTLRCSPISGHKSVSWYQQVLGQGPQFIFQYYEKEERGRGNFPDRFSARQFPNYSSELNVNALLLGDSALYLCASSLAPGGGVNGYTFGSGTRLTVV.

Here the CDR3 DNA reads TGTGCCAGCAGCTTAGAGGGCTACAACTATGGCTACACCTTC. Translation: CASSLEGYNYGYTF. V usage is TRBV11-2 and J usage is TRBJ1-2; no clear D. Germline V gene sequence: CDR1 SGHAT, CDR2 FQNNGV. V was trimmed by 0 bases and J by 2 bases, leaving 7 bases between them. The CDR3 runs to 14 residues.

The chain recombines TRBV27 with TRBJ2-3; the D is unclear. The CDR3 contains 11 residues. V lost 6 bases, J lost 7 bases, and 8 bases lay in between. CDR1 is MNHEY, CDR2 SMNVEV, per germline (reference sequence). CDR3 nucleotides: TGTGCCAGCAGAGGCCTAAATACGCAGTATTTT. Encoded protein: CASRGLNTQYF.

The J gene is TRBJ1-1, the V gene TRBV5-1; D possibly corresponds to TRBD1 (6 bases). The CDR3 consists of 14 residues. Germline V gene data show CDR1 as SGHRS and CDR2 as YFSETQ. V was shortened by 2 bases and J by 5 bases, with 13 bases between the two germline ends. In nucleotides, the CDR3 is TGCGCCAGCAGCTTCGCAGGGGAGGGGACTGAAGCTTTCTTT. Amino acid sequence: CASSFAGEGTEAFF. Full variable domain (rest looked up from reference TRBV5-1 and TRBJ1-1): KAGVTQTPRYLIKTRGQQVTLSCSPISGHRSVSWYQQTPGQGLQFLFEYFSETQRNKGNFPGRFSGRQFSNSRSEMNVSTLELGDSALYLCASSFAGEGTEAFFGQGTRLTVV.